This T cell receptor (beta chain) was identified during a study of beta chain features in type 1 diabetes. Study details: Patient and healthy donor groups were alike in age, gender and cell yields.

Each population that was sorted was more than 95% pure. The CDR3 runs to 14 residues. CDR1 is SNHLY and CDR2 is FYNNEI in the germline V gene. Trimming removed 5 bases from V and 6 bases from J, with 15 bases in between. Expressed TCRB transcripts were sequenced, since all the RNA that had been isolated was reverse transcribed. Naive, central memory and regulatory T cell samples yielded about 4 million reads on average. Assay used: immunoSEQ multiplex PCR; TCRdb lists only in-frame clones, some missing. Seen here are 140,000 or so clones, less than 11% observed once, and the top ten hold under 1.5%. This chain links TRBV2 with TRBJ2-3; D is perhaps TRBD1 (5 bases). The sequence was obtained from a man younger than 35 in good health. The sample comprised naive CD4+ T cells from blood. In DNA form, the CDR3 reads TGTGCCAGCAGTTCCATGGGGCCGGCGGATACGCAGTATTTT. Translation: CASSSMGPADTQYF. Based on the CDR3 plus reference TRBV2 and TRBJ2-3, the full variable domain is EPEVTQTPSHQVTQMGQEVILRCVPISNHLYFYWYRQILGQKVEFLVSFYNNEISEKSEIFDDQFSVERPDGSNFTLKIRSTKLEDSAMYFCASSSMGPADTQYFGPGTRLTVL.